This TCR beta chain was captured in a study of blood T cell repertoires in COVID-19. As for the study in general: The origin of the acute and convalescent COVID-19 samples was the United States, Italy and Spain. The cDNA or gDNA used as material had been derived from T cells, B-cell-depleted T cells, or PBMCs.

Original handling: Reference gene primer amplification gave nucleated cell count estimates. Profiled with immunoSEQ multiplex PCR; TCRdb holds only in-frame clones, not every one. V, J and clone size reflect that table, while D and trimming were determined from the DNA. The sample yields 180,000 or so clones, 65% to 90% seen once. CDR1 and CDR2 from the germline V gene are MDHEN and SYDVKM. The trim removed 6 bases at V and 0 bases at J, leaving 3 bases unmatched. This CDR3 has 14 residues. The V gene is TRBV28, the J gene TRBJ2-7; 9 nucleotides line up with TRBD1. The sequence derives from a man aged 55-75 years with acute or convalescent COVID-19. Sequencing input: peripheral blood. The CDR3 DNA reads TGTGCCAGCAGGGGGACAGGGTACTCCTACGAGCAGTACTTC. It yields the protein CASRGTGYSYEQYF.